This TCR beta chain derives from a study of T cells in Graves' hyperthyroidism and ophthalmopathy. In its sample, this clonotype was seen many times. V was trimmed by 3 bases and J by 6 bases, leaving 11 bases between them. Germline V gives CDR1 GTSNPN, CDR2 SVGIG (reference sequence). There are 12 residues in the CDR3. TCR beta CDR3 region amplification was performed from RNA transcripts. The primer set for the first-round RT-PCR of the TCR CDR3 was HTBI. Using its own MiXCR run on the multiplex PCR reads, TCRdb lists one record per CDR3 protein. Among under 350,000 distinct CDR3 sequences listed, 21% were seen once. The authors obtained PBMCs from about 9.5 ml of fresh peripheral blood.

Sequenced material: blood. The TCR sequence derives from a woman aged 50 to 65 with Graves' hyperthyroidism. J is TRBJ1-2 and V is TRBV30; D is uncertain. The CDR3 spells CAWSADLDGYTF. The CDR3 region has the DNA TGTGCCTGGAGCGCTGACTTGGATGGCTACACCTTC.